Listed below are T cell receptor beta chains from one sample, sequenced in a study of metastatic and nonmetastatic thyroid tumors. TCRdb re-clonotyped the PCR reads through MiXCR. The table includes more than 8,500 clones, 9.5% to 13% detected once. The sequenced sample was tumor tissue. The receptors derive from a female donor with papillary thyroid cancer or a benign thyroid nodule (not recorded which). Some clones in this sample may be carry-over from other donors' samples. The CDR3 runs from the conserved cysteine through the conserved F or W. Each record gives: CDR3 protein, CDR3 DNA, clone size, D gene, V gene, J gene. The D gene is left open where the match is weak. The size field is filled for only some rows; it gives once, few, many or a size class.

CASSTPGGTQYF,TGTGCCAGTAGTACCCCTGGGGGTACGCAGTATTTT,.,.,TRBV19,TRBJ2-3
CSARDRRPGNTIYF,TGCAGTGCTAGAGATAGACGCCCCGGAAACACCATATATTTT,many,.,TRBV20-1,TRBJ1-3
CASSQRPLLGEQFF,TGTGCCAGCAGCCAGAGGCCCCTACTCGGTGAGCAGTTCTTC,many,.,TRBV4-2,TRBJ2-1
CASSLVLAGVYEQFF,TGTGCCAGCAGTTTAGTTCTAGCGGGAGTCTATGAGCAGTTCTTC,medium-sized,TRBD2,TRBV28,TRBJ2-1
CASSLGNQPQHF,TGTGCCAGCAGCTTGGGAAATCAGCCCCAGCATTTT,.,.,TRBV5-4,TRBJ1-5
CASSEAPRGDNQPQYF,TGTGCCAGCAGTGAAGCCCCCAGGGGTGACAATCAGCCCCAGTATTTT,.,.,TRBV6-1,TRBJ2-3
CAWSFTGGATDTQYF,TGTGCCTGGAGCTTTACAGGGGGCGCCACAGATACGCAGTATTTT,many,TRBD1,TRBV30,TRBJ2-3
CASSYSGTGVTGELFF,TGTGCCAGCAGTTACTCGGGGACAGGGGTTACCGGGGAGCTGTTTTTT,.,TRBD1,TRBV6-6,TRBJ2-2
CSARLLSGANVLTF,TGCAGTGCTAGACTCCTCTCTGGGGCCAACGTCCTGACTTTC,medium-sized,.,TRBV20-1,TRBJ2-6
CSARYRDSQETQYF,TGCAGTGCTAGATACAGGGACAGCCAAGAGACCCAGTACTTC,many,TRBD1,TRBV20-1,TRBJ2-5
CASREAGTSEETQYF,TGTGCCAGCCGCGAAGCCGGGACTTCTGAAGAGACCCAGTACTTC,many,.,TRBV2,TRBJ2-5
CASSLATWEQYF,TGTGCCAGCAGCTTAGCGACGTGGGAGCAGTACTTC,few,.,TRBV7-8,TRBJ2-7
CAWSFTGGFTDTQYF,TGTGCCTGGAGCTTTACAGGGGGCTTCACAGATACGCAGTATTTT,.,TRBD1,TRBV30,TRBJ2-3
CATSRDKWGGAYEQYF,TGTGCCACCAGCAGAGATAAGTGGGGAGGGGCCTACGAGCAGTACTTC,few,TRBD2,TRBV15,TRBJ2-7
CASSQEVFLTEAFF,TGTGCCAGCAGCCAAGAAGTGTTCCTCACTGAAGCTTTCTTT,many,.,TRBV3-1,TRBJ1-1
CASSLRGSGTEAFF,TGCGCCAGCAGCTTAAGGGGGTCGGGGACTGAAGCTTTCTTT,many,.,TRBV5-1,TRBJ1-1
CSATGLAADEQFF,TGCAGTGCTACCGGACTAGCGGCTGATGAGCAGTTCTTC,many,TRBD2,TRBV20-1,TRBJ2-1
CASSLAEGQETQYF,TGCGCCAGCAGCTTGGCGGAGGGACAAGAGACCCAGTACTTC,once,.,TRBV5-1,TRBJ2-5
CASSEGRSPLHF,TGTGCCAGCAGCGAAGGGAGATCACCCCTCCACTTT,medium-sized,.,TRBV2,TRBJ1-6
CAIRERTGGNTEAFF,TGTGCCATCAGAGAGAGGACAGGGGGGAACACTGAAGCTTTCTTT,medium-sized,TRBD1,TRBV19,TRBJ1-1
CASSPPGGGNSYNEQFF,TGTGCCAGCAGCCCTCCGGGCGGGGGGAACTCCTACAATGAGCAGTTCTTC,many,TRBD2,TRBV13,TRBJ2-1
CASNLYGGDTQYF,TGTGCCAGCAACTTATATGGTGGAGACACCCAGTACTTC,.,.,TRBV7-9,TRBJ2-5
CASSDRGSYNSPLHF,TGTGCCAGCAGCGACAGGGGCTCCTATAATTCACCCCTCCACTTT,many,TRBD1,TRBV6-1,TRBJ1-6
CSARETGGGYGNQPQHF,TGCAGTGCTAGAGAGACAGGGGGGGGTTATGGCAATCAGCCCCAGCATTTT,many,TRBD1,TRBV20-1,TRBJ1-5
CASSPKTSGSYNEQFF,TGTGCCAGCAGCCCAAAGACTAGCGGCTCCTACAATGAGCAGTTCTTC,.,TRBD2,TRBV27,TRBJ2-1
CASSEGLGGSPLHF,TGTGCCAGCAGTGAAGGGCTCGGAGGATCACCCCTCCACTTT,medium-sized,.,TRBV6-1,TRBJ1-6
CASSEPGPSGYTF,TGTGCCAGCAGTGAACCAGGCCCGTCGGGCTACACCTTC,few,.,TRBV6-1,TRBJ1-2
CASSRDLRGPQHF,TGTGCCAGCAGTCGGGACCTACGGGGGCCCCAGCATTTT,.,.,TRBV2,TRBJ1-5
CASTPIGGGESWYEQYF,TGTGCCAGCACCCCCATTGGAGGGGGCGAGAGTTGGTACGAGCAGTACTTC,medium-sized,.,TRBV6-1,TRBJ2-7
CASMEGGEQYF,TGTGCCAGCATGGAGGGTGGCGAGCAGTACTTC,many,.,TRBV3-1,TRBJ2-7
CASPRERGQNNSPLHF,TGTGCCAGCCCAAGGGAGAGGGGACAGAACAATTCACCCCTCCACTTT,.,TRBD1,TRBV6-1,TRBJ1-6
CSARKTGRETQYF,TGCAGTGCTAGAAAAACAGGGCGGGAGACCCAGTACTTC,many,.,TRBV20-1,TRBJ2-5
CSARDGHRGRSGNTIYF,TGCAGTGCTAGAGACGGTCACAGGGGGAGGTCTGGAAACACCATATATTTT,many,TRBD1,TRBV20-1,TRBJ1-3
CASSLRRRAGKGYNEQFF,TGTGCCAGCAGCTTACGTCGACGAGCGGGAAAGGGCTACAATGAGCAGTTCTTC,.,TRBD2,TRBV7-3,TRBJ2-1
CASSGGAGYTGELFF,TGCGCCAGCAGTGGGGGGGCGGGGTACACCGGGGAGCTGTTTTTC,.,.,TRBV10-2,TRBJ2-2
CASRPGLAANEQFF,TGTGCCAGCAGGCCGGGACTAGCGGCCAATGAGCAGTTCTTC,medium-sized,TRBD2,TRBV2,TRBJ2-1
CASSTPGQQDSPLHF,TGTGCCAGCAGTACTCCGGGACAGCAGGATTCACCCCTCCACTTT,medium-sized,TRBD1,TRBV6-1,TRBJ1-6
CASSYGSPGRSTDTQYF,TGTGCCAGCAGTTATGGGTCTCCGGGACGGAGCACAGATACGCAGTATTTT,medium-sized,.,TRBV6-5,TRBJ2-3
CASSLEQNSPLHF,TGTGCCAGCAGCTTAGAACAGAATTCACCCCTCCACTTT,many,.,TRBV7-2,TRBJ1-6
CASSLAGANVLTF,TGTGCCAGCAGCTTAGCTGGGGCCAACGTCCTGACTTTC,many,.,TRBV11-1,TRBJ2-6
CASSISGRENIQYF,TGTGCCAGCAGTATTAGCGGGAGGGAAAACATTCAGTACTTC,many,TRBD2,TRBV7-9,TRBJ2-4
CASSVLSWGTGGSGYTF,TGTGCCAGCAGTGTACTTAGCTGGGGGACAGGGGGCTCTGGCTACACCTTC,medium-sized,TRBD1,TRBV6-1,TRBJ1-2
CASSYPLDRGTYGYTF,TGTGCCAGCAGTTACCCTCTGGACAGGGGAACGTATGGCTACACCTTC,few,TRBD1,TRBV6-5,TRBJ1-2
CATSDAVGGNEKLFF,TGTGCCACCAGTGATGCCGTAGGGGGTAATGAAAAACTGTTTTTT,medium-sized,.,TRBV24-1,TRBJ1-4
CASSELALQNTGELFF,TGTGCCAGCAGTGAACTAGCCCTACAGAACACCGGGGAGCTGTTTTTT,medium-sized,.,TRBV6-1,TRBJ2-2
CASRSGVMFGNTIYF,TGTGCCAGCAGATCGGGCGTGATGTTTGGAAACACCATATATTTT,medium-sized,.,TRBV6-1,TRBJ1-3